These T cell receptor beta chains were read from a single sample in a study of post-analysis software for immune sequencing data. TCRdb redid the calling of the PCR reads with MiXCR, one entry per CDR3 protein. In the table there are 350,000 to 500,000 distinct CDR3 sequences, about 40% of which are singletons. The sample comprised blood. The receptors originated from a girl aged 2 to 10 with multiple sclerosis. Both conserved end residues are part of each CDR3. The D gene is left open where the match is weak. The size field is filled for only some rows; it gives once, few, many or a size class.

abundance	j_gene	d_gene	v_gene	CDR3aa
few	TRBJ1-2	-	TRBV28	CASSFQAYGYTF
few	TRBJ2-2	TRBD1	TRBV20-1	CSARKTGLNTGELFF
few	TRBJ2-7	-	TRBV6-1	CASSGTALSSYEQYF
-	TRBJ1-1	-	TRBV5-1	CASSSDSGGTEAFF
-	TRBJ2-5	TRBD1	TRBV3-1	CASSRGTAQETQYF
-	TRBJ2-5	-	TRBV28	CASSFPQEQETQYF
few	TRBJ2-1	-	TRBV3-1	CASSLRSYNEQFF
few	TRBJ2-5	-	TRBV4-1	CASQFGETQYF
few	TRBJ2-7	-	TRBV10-3	CAIRGDTSYEQYF
-	TRBJ1-2	-	TRBV29-1	CSVEPDRIGYGYTF
-	TRBJ2-3	TRBD1	TRBV5-5	CASSFDRGDTQYF
-	TRBJ1-2	TRBD1	TRBV28	CASSSQGETGYGYTF
few	TRBJ1-1	-	TRBV7-8	CASSLERSRIAEAFF
-	TRBJ2-2	TRBD2	TRBV6-1	CASSPGDLAGDSGELFF
few	TRBJ2-6	-	TRBV6-5	CASSYSIPSGANVLTF
-	-	-	TRBV5-5	CASSLGDPETYEQYF
few	TRBJ1-6	-	TRBV6-5	CASRPWEASDSPLHF
-	TRBJ1-2	-	TRBV4-3	CASSQDRGGAGSNYGYTF
-	TRBJ1-6	-	TRBV3-1	CASSLQISYNSPLHF
-	TRBJ2-7	TRBD2	TRBV27	CASSPLVTSGTYEQYF
-	TRBJ1-5	-	TRBV20-1	CSAAGRLNQPQHF